These T cell receptor beta chains were read from a single sample in a study of T cells in Graves' hyperthyroidism and ophthalmopathy. Each CDR3 protein is one row after TCRdb ran MiXCR on the multiplex PCR reads. The sample lists roughly 180,000 distinct CDR3 sequences, approximately 17% occurring once. The specimen was blood. All receptors derive from a woman aged 50 to 60 with Graves' hyperthyroidism. CDR3s include the opening cysteine and the closing phenylalanine or tryptophan. The order of the fields is CDR3 protein, J gene, V gene.

CDR3aa: CASSRTGEEQYF
j_gene: TRBJ2-7
v_gene: TRBV18

CDR3aa: CASSFRENTGELFF
j_gene: TRBJ2-2
v_gene: TRBV6-9

CDR3aa: CASSGTPSYEQYF
j_gene: TRBJ2-7
v_gene: TRBV5-4

CDR3aa: CASSQGLEAFF
j_gene: TRBJ1-1
v_gene: TRBV4-1

CDR3aa: CASSLTHNTDTQYF
j_gene: TRBJ2-3
v_gene: TRBV5-1

CDR3aa: CASRSGTSKETQYF
j_gene: TRBJ2-5
v_gene: TRBV7-2

CDR3aa: CASSLASGQGISYGYTF
j_gene: TRBJ1-2
v_gene: TRBV28

CDR3aa: CASSAGTLDEKLFF
j_gene: TRBJ1-4
v_gene: TRBV28

CDR3aa: CAISAGRPGELFF
j_gene: TRBJ2-2
v_gene: TRBV10-3

CDR3aa: CASTYDGTGELFF
j_gene: TRBJ2-2
v_gene: TRBV6-1

CDR3aa: CASSSPGRLQETQYF
j_gene: TRBJ2-5
v_gene: TRBV7-9

CDR3aa: CSVRAPNTEAFF
j_gene: TRBJ1-1
v_gene: TRBV29-1

CDR3aa: CAISDSLGQTSNYGYTF
j_gene: TRBJ1-2
v_gene: TRBV10-3

CDR3aa: CASNRRAVIMNTEAFF
j_gene: TRBJ1-1
v_gene: TRBV5-6

CDR3aa: CASSYLGGPNEQFF
j_gene: TRBJ2-1
v_gene: TRBV6-1

CDR3aa: CASSLIQRSEQYF
j_gene: TRBJ2-7
v_gene: TRBV7-2

CDR3aa: CASSTPLSGATDTQYF
j_gene: TRBJ2-3
v_gene: TRBV7-9

CDR3aa: CASSYSTPRTYEQYF
j_gene: TRBJ2-7
v_gene: TRBV6-5

CDR3aa: CASSEVQVSTDTQYF
j_gene: TRBJ2-3
v_gene: TRBV6-1

CDR3aa: CASSLDLSSYNEQFF
j_gene: TRBJ2-1
v_gene: TRBV11-2

CDR3aa: CASSWRGGRNTIYF
j_gene: TRBJ1-3
v_gene: TRBV28

CDR3aa: CASSMEGTEYSISPLHF
j_gene: TRBJ1-6
v_gene: TRBV19

CDR3aa: CATSGSRTGEGYTF
j_gene: TRBJ1-2
v_gene: TRBV15

CDR3aa: CASSLRGLNQPQHF
j_gene: TRBJ1-5
v_gene: TRBV27

CDR3aa: CASSLGGAYSPLHF
j_gene: TRBJ1-6
v_gene: TRBV5-4

CDR3aa: CATSEPAGGLGEQFF
j_gene: TRBJ2-1
v_gene: TRBV24-1

CDR3aa: CASSLLNTAGGYTF
j_gene: TRBJ1-2
v_gene: TRBV28

CDR3aa: CASSVLLNTEAFF
j_gene: TRBJ1-1
v_gene: TRBV9

CDR3aa: CASSPYLGATNTEAFF
j_gene: TRBJ1-1
v_gene: TRBV7-9

CDR3aa: CASSYSLGTAEAFF
j_gene: TRBJ1-1
v_gene: TRBV6-5

CDR3aa: CASSGGTGIVYEQFF
j_gene: TRBJ2-1
v_gene: TRBV28

CDR3aa: CASSLMGSGANVLTF
j_gene: TRBJ2-6
v_gene: TRBV7-3

CDR3aa: CASSDVSYNEQFF
j_gene: TRBJ2-1
v_gene: TRBV2